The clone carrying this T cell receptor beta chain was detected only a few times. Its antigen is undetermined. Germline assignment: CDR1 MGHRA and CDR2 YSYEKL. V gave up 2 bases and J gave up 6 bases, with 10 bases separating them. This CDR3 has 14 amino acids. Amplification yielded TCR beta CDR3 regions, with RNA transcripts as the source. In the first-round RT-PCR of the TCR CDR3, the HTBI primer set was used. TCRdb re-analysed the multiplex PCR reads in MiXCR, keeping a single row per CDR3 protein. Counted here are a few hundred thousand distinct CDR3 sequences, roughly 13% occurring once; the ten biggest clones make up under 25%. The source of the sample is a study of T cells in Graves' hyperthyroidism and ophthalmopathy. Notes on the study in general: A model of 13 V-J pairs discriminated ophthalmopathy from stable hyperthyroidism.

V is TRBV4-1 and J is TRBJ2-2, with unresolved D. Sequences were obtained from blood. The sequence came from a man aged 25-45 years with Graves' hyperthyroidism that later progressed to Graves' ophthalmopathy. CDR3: CASSQIGLPGELFF. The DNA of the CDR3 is TGCGCCAGCAGCCAAATAGGGCTTCCCGGGGAGCTGTTTTTT.